This TCR beta chain was obtained from a study of T cell repertoires in cytomegalovirus infection. Background on the study: Both CMV infection and a matching HLA type were indicated by public TCR beta signatures. Study-wide results and caveats: CMV-specific TCR beta clonotypes restricted by HLA-C dominated the ex vivo response. Frequencies of public TCR beta families were cumulated, and this identified carriers of CMV plus the relevant HLA.

TCRdb reprocessed the reads via MiXCR and lists one record per CDR3 protein. Of 150,000 to 200,000 distinct CDR3 sequences listed, roughly a fifth are singletons. This CDR3 contains 12 residues. Germline-derived CDR1 and CDR2 are MGHDK and SYGVNS. With 5 bases clipped from V and 6 bases from J, the junction kept 3 bases outside the gene matches. The table lists this clonotype with a few counts. Its target is unknown. This rearrangement joins TRBV25-1 to TRBJ1-1; TRBD1 aligns across 7 bases. Sequenced material: PBMCs. This clonotype originated in a human donor in good health (CMV status not recorded). Some clones in this sample may be carry-over from other donors' samples. In DNA, the CDR3 is TGTGCCAGCAGTTCGCAGGGGGCTGAAGCTTTCTTT. Amino acids: CASSSQGAEAFF.